This T cell receptor beta chain was observed in a study of technical replicates of blood from several donors. The assay was immunoSEQ multiplex PCR, and TCRdb's table has in-frame clones only and misses some. Here the sample spans about 70,000 clones, about 94% being singletons. The ends were cut back, 2 bases at V and 5 bases at J, with 12 bases in the middle. The CDR3 has 14 amino acids. Germline assignment: CDR1 SGHNT and CDR2 YENEEA. Sequences were obtained from T cells isolated from PBMCs. The receptor was derived from a human donor in good health. The gene calls are TRBV11-3 and TRBJ2-5, with a possible D match to TRBD2 (5 bases). The CDR3 nucleotides read TGTGCCAGCAGCTTACGGACGAGGGAGGAGACCCAGTACTTC. It codes for CASSLRTREETQYF.